This T cell receptor (beta chain) was retrieved from a study of shared clonotypes between healthy human individuals. Tens of thousands of T cell genomes (about 210 ng DNA) went into each sorted-subset replicate. The authors' processing: ImmunoSEQ output held junction-only sequences without quality scores, so filtering differed. TCRdb's table, derived via immunoSEQ multiplex PCR, lists solely in-frame clones and lacks some. V, J and clone size derive from that table, while D and trimming were established from the DNA sequence. The sample carries roughly 2 million clones, roughly 94% recorded once. As for this clone: Its antigen is not known.

The CDR3 totals 16 residues. CDR1 KGHSH and CDR2 LQKENI come from the germline V gene. Trimming shortened V by 4 bases and J by 3 bases, and 15 bases separated the two germline ends. The study's findings and limits: Naive subsets generally had larger estimated richness than memory subsets. Represented genetic and exposure-history diversity was restricted by having few donors.

Source material: naive CD4+ T cells sorted from blood. As to subset: CD45RA+ positively selected. The chain has TRBV18 and TRBJ1-4; maybe TRBD1 (5 bases). This TCR came from a man aged 18 to 29 in good health. The CDR3 sequence is CASSLTPGVPNEKLFF. CDR3 DNA: TGTGCCAGCTCACTCACCCCGGGGGTCCCTAATGAAAAACTGTTTTTT.